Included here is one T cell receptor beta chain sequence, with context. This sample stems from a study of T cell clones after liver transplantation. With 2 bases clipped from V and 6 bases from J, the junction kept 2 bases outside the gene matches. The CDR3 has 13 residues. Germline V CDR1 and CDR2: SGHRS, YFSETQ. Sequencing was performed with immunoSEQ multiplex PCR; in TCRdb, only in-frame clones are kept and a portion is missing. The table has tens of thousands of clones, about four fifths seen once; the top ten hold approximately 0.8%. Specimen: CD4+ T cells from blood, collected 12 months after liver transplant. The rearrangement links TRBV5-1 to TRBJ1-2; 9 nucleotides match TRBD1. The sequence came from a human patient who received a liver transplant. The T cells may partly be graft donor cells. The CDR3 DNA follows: TGCGCCAGCAGCTTCGGGACAGGGAATGGCTACACCTTC. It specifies CASSFGTGNGYTF.